The clone carrying this T cell receptor beta chain was counted only a few times. This CDR3 has 12 amino acids. The V and J ends lost 9 bases and 1 base respectively, with 10 bases between them. CDR1 and CDR2 (germline): LNHDA, SQIVND (reference sequence). The sample belongs to a study of blood T cell repertoires in COVID-19. Clones were sequenced by immunoSEQ multiplex PCR, and TCRdb holds only the in-frame ones, with some missing. This table has a few hundred thousand clones, about 90% appearing once. The material sequenced was PBMCs or T cells enriched from blood (not recorded which). The V call is TRBV19, the J call TRBJ2-7; weak D call: TRBD2 (6 bases). This sequence originates from a woman aged 45-65 years who had been exposed to COVID-19. The CDR3 sequence: CASVGLSYEQYF. The CDR3 DNA reads as TGTGCCAGCGTAGGACTATCCTACGAGCAGTACTTC.